A selection of T cell receptor beta chains follows, all from one sample in a study of T cell repertoires in cytomegalovirus infection. TCRdb called the reads again in MiXCR, with one record for every CDR3 protein. Of around 250,000 distinct CDR3 sequences listed, about 17% are singletons. The sequencing input was CD8+ T cells from PBMCs. These receptors were obtained from a human donor in good health (CMV status not recorded). Some clones in this sample may be carry-over from other donors' samples. Each CDR3 is given with its conserved first and last residue. Clone size is stated in some rows and not others, as once, few, many or a class when expanded.

V gene,J gene,clone size,CDR3 protein
TRBV7-9,TRBJ2-5,-,CASSRGHGGEETQYF
TRBV14,TRBJ1-2,many,CASSPRTGIWGYTF
TRBV7-6,TRBJ1-5,few,CASSQTGVVGIVDQPQHF
TRBV7-9,TRBJ2-7,many,CASSLAWTAGYEQYF
TRBV27,TRBJ1-6,many,CAKAEGATVLSPLHF
TRBV11-2,TRBJ1-5,many,CASSFGQTNQPQHF
TRBV5-1,TRBJ2-7,many,CASRGNSYEQYF
TRBV7-2,TRBJ1-1,many,CASSLRETGGGRGREAFF
TRBV10-3,TRBJ2-7,-,CAISDLDPREQYF
TRBV7-8,TRBJ2-5,many,CASSSGTAGETQYF
TRBV4-2,TRBJ2-2,-,CASSFELAGGNTGELFF
TRBV11-2,TRBJ2-1,few,CASSLDEGHGEQFF
TRBV6-5,TRBJ2-7,many,CASSIGYEQYF
TRBV13,TRBJ1-6,-,CASKEGSSSPLHF
TRBV20-1,TRBJ2-2,-,CSASTAETGRAGELFF
TRBV5-6,TRBJ2-4,-,CASSWGTESGGHF
TRBV4-2,TRBJ2-2,many,CASSQELSGATGELFF
TRBV6-6,TRBJ1-2,few,CASSGGSLFYGYTF
TRBV10-3,TRBJ1-5,-,CAISAQEYDQPQHF
TRBV10-3,TRBJ1-6,-,CAISNVPKNSYNSPLHF
TRBV27,TRBJ2-7,-,CASSLFRDYEQYF
TRBV10-3,TRBJ2-2,-,CAISELRDRTGELFF
TRBV12-3/TRBV12-4,TRBJ2-3,few,CASSLGGQALNTDTQYF
TRBV19,TRBJ2-7,-,CASSLRDLSYEQYF
TRBV27,TRBJ2-7,-,CASSLSVGDKGSYEQYF
TRBV5-1,TRBJ2-7,-,CASSFRGVGYEQYF
TRBV12-3/TRBV12-4,TRBJ2-5,many,CASSFRERETQYF
TRBV20-1,TRBJ2-1,few,CSARDTLGSSYNEQFF
TRBV29-1,TRBJ1-1,few,CSAPWGSTEAFF
TRBV7-6,TRBJ2-7,-,CASSSAEGARSYEQYF
TRBV13,TRBJ2-1,few,CASSSGTGQFSYNEQFF
TRBV11-2,TRBJ2-3,few,CASSLDRGSSTDTQYF
TRBV4-3,TRBJ1-1,-,CASSQGTEDTEAFF
TRBV6-5,TRBJ1-2,many,CASSDSIYGYTF
TRBV5-1,TRBJ2-7,once,CASSSEGGPDEQYF
TRBV28,TRBJ1-1,many,CASSLGRVEAFF
TRBV20-1,TRBJ1-1,-,CSARDGSGSTEAFF